A selection of T cell receptor beta chains follows, all from one sample in a study of PD-1 blockade in classical Hodgkin lymphoma. Some clones are missing from TCRdb's copy, which holds only in-frame ones; the method was immunoSEQ multiplex PCR. Of over 70,000 clones in the sample, 75% to 95% were seen once. This sample comprised peripheral blood mononuclear cells (PBMCs), obtained before the fourth cycle of nivolumab. These receptors came from a human donor with classical Hodgkin lymphoma. Each CDR3 is given with its conserved first and last residue. The D gene is left open where the match is weak. Clone size is given for some rows only: seen once, a few or many times, or a class if the clone is expanded.

TRBD1	-	TRBV29-1	TRBJ2-7	CSVEGGDSYEQYF	TGCAGCGTTGAAGGTGGGGACAGCTACGAGCAGTACTTC
-	-	TRBV5-1	TRBJ1-3	CASSLTQYFNTIYF	TGCGCCAGCAGCTTAACTCAGTATTTTAACACCATATATTTT
-	-	TRBV6-6	TRBJ2-7	CASSILLGSYEQYF	TGTGCCAGCAGCATCTTACTCGGCTCCTACGAGCAGTACTTC
-	-	TRBV28	TRBJ2-3	CASSLSRQASTDTQYF	TGTGCCAGCAGTTTATCGAGACAGGCGAGCACAGATACGCAGTATTTT
TRBD1	-	TRBV13	TRBJ2-5	CASSLGLRGRLGEQYF	TGTGCCAGCAGCTTAGGGCTCAGGGGGCGCTTAGGGGAGCAGTACTTC
TRBD2	-	TRBV29-1	TRBJ2-3	CSVEGQDLLAGQLTDTQYF	TGCAGCGTTGAAGGACAGGACTTACTAGCGGGGCAACTGACAGATACGCAGTATTTT
-	-	TRBV7-2	TRBJ2-7	CASSLAGEQYF	TGTGCCAGCAGCTTAGCGGGAGAGCAGTACTTC
-	few	TRBV19	TRBJ1-5	CASSIGGFGNQPQHF	TGTGCCAGTAGTATCGGAGGGTTTGGCAATCAGCCCCAGCATTTT
-	-	TRBV6-5	TRBJ1-4	CACGGAPNEKLFF	TGTGCCTGCGGGGGGGCACCTAATGAAAAACTGTTTTTT
-	-	TRBV7-9	TRBJ1-1	CASSLVGGLTEAFF	TGTGCCAGCAGCTTAGTGGGGGGGCTCACTGAAGCTTTCTTT
-	-	TRBV4-1	TRBJ2-7	CASSQDRQFYEQYF	TGCGCCAGCAGCCAAGATCGGCAGTTCTACGAGCAGTACTTC
TRBD1	-	TRBV25-1	TRBJ2-2	CASSDPGQGATGELFF	TGTGCCAGCAGTGACCCGGGACAGGGGGCCACCGGGGAGCTGTTTTTT
-	-	TRBV11-2	TRBJ1-2	CASSLDGDYGYTF	TGTGCCAGCAGCCTGGACGGTGACTATGGCTACACCTTC
TRBD2	-	TRBV27	TRBJ2-2	CASSLNNKLASNTGELFF	TGTGCCAGCAGTTTAAATAACAAACTAGCGTCGAACACCGGGGAGCTGTTTTTT
TRBD2	-	TRBV13	TRBJ2-3	CASSLGGLAGITDTQYF	TGTGCCAGCAGCTTAGGTGGACTAGCGGGGATCACAGATACGCAGTATTTT
TRBD2	-	TRBV5-1	TRBJ2-5	CASSLSPSGGAPETQYF	TGCGCCAGCAGCTTGAGCCCTTCCGGGGGGGCCCCAGAGACCCAGTACTTC
-	-	TRBV6-5	TRBJ1-3	CASSYNSRRGNTIYF	TGTGCCAGCAGTTACAACTCCCGGCGTGGAAACACCATATATTTT
TRBD2	-	TRBV28	TRBJ2-6	CASSYTIASGGANSESSGANVLTF	TGTGCCAGCAGCTACACTATTGCTAGCGGGGGGGCAAATAGCGAGAGCTCTGGGGCCAACGTCCTGACTTTC
TRBD2	-	TRBV4-2	TRBJ2-6	CASSQESGTGANVLTF	TGTGCCAGCAGCCAAGAGAGCGGGACCGGGGCCAACGTCCTGACTTTC
-	-	TRBV12-5	TRBJ2-7	CASALGRNEQYF	TGTGCTAGTGCTCTGGGGAGGAACGAGCAGTACTTC
TRBD1	-	TRBV28	TRBJ1-5	CASSPARGFEQPQHF	TGTGCCAGCAGTCCGGCCAGGGGGTTTGAACAGCCCCAGCATTTT